These 27 T cell receptor beta chains came from one sample sequenced in a study of blood T cell repertoires in COVID-19. The table came from immunoSEQ multiplex PCR; TCRdb's copy has only in-frame clones and leaves some out. There are a few hundred thousand clones in the sample; roughly 89% occur only once, and about 10% lies in the top ten. The source material was PBMCs or T cells enriched from blood (not recorded which). The receptor set was obtained from a woman aged 45-60 years who had recovered from COVID-19.

V and J are TRBV2 and TRBJ2-1; maybe TRBD1 (5 bases). Germline values: CDR1 SNHLY, CDR2 FYNNEI. V was trimmed by 7 bases and J by 6 bases, leaving 22 bases between them. The CDR3 extends over 16 amino acids. The chain's CDR3 is CASNTERARVGNEQFF. In DNA, the CDR3 is TGTGCCAGCAACACCGAACGGGCCAGGGTGGGCAATGAGCAGTTCTTC.

The chain carries TRBV19 and TRBJ1-5; D is unresolved. V was trimmed by 3 bases and J by 3 bases, leaving 9 bases between them. The germline gives CDR1 LNHDA, CDR2 SQIVND (reference sequence). The CDR3 has 14 residues. CDR3 region: CASSMGRLNQPQHF. The CDR3, as DNA: TGTGCCAGTAGTATGGGCCGGCTCAATCAGCCCCAGCATTTT.

The rearrangement links TRBV2 to TRBJ1-4; TRBD1 is a possible D gene (6 bases). CDR3 length equals 14 residues. Germline V gives CDR1 SNHLY, CDR2 FYNNEI. Trimming shortened V by 3 bases and J by 4 bases, and 9 bases separated the two germline ends. The CDR3 DNA is TGTGCCAGCAGTGACGGCAGGGGTAATGAAAAACTGTTTTTT. It codes for CASSDGRGNEKLFF. Complete variable domain (other parts from reference TRBV2 and TRBJ1-4): EPEVTQTPSHQVTQMGQEVILRCVPISNHLYFYWYRQILGQKVEFLVSFYNNEISEKSEIFDDQFSVERPDGSNFTLKIRSTKLEDSAMYFCASSDGRGNEKLFFGSGTQLSVL.

The rearrangement links TRBV21-1 to TRBJ2-2; the table assigns TRBD1, which was not confirmed against the DNA. TRBV21-1 is given as a pseudogene. There are 19 residues in the CDR3. Written as DNA, the CDR3 is TGTGCCAGCAGCAAAAAGGGGGAAAGGGGATTTAGCAACACCGGGGAGCTGTTTTTT. Its translation is CASSKKGERGFSNTGELFF.

This sequence joins TRBV19 and TRBJ1-6; 7 bases are a match to TRBD1. CDR1 and CDR2 from the germline V gene are LNHDA and SQIVND (reference sequence). This CDR3 spans 15 amino acids. Unmatched junction bases numbered 15, after V lost 9 bases and J lost 10 bases. CDR3 nucleotide sequence: TGTGCCAGCGGGGACAGTGACCCTGTTTGGTCACCCCTCCACTTT. This encodes CASGDSDPVWSPLHF. The variable domain in full, with the rest retrieved from reference TRBV19 and TRBJ1-6, is DGGITQSPKYLFRKEGQNVTLSCEQNLNHDAMYWYRQDPGQGLRLIYYSQIVNDFQKGDIAEGYSVSREKKESFPLTVTSAQKNPTAFYLCASGDSDPVWSPLHFGNGTRLTVT.

The rearrangement uses TRBV6-5 and TRBJ2-7; the match to TRBD1 covers 10 bases. The CDR3 contains 15 residues. Germline loops: CDR1 MNHEY, CDR2 SVGAGI. Unmatched junction bases numbered 6, after V lost 6 bases and J lost 1 base. CDR3 protein: CASRQDRGLSYEQYF. CDR3 DNA sequence: TGTGCCAGCAGGCAGGACAGGGGGTTATCCTACGAGCAGTACTTC.

J is TRBJ2-1 and V is TRBV11-1; 7 positions agree with TRBD1. This CDR3 spans 14 amino acids. V dropped 3 bases and J dropped 3; count of bases not matched to a gene: 2. Germline CDR1 and CDR2: SGHAT and FQDESV (reference sequence). As DNA, the CDR3 is TGTGCCAGCAGCTTTACAGGGGACTACAATGAGCAGTTCTTC. It codes for CASSFTGDYNEQFF.

This chain links TRBV11-2 with TRBJ2-3, with 10 bases identical to TRBD2. V dropped 5 bases and J dropped 4; count of bases not matched to a gene: 18. The CDR3 contains 19 residues. From germline, CDR1 is SGHAT and CDR2 FQNNGV. The CDR3 reads CASSRRAIERGGVADTQYF. Written as DNA, the CDR3 is TGTGCCAGCAGCCGGAGAGCGATTGAGCGGGGGGGCGTAGCAGATACGCAGTATTTT.

The chain couples TRBV18 to TRBJ1-5; 11 positions agree with TRBD1. Germline CDR1 reads KGHSH; CDR2 reads LQKENI. The CDR3 spans 17 residues. V was pared by 3 bases and J by 0 bases, with 4 bases of the junction left unmatched. The CDR3 region is CASSPDRGLYSNQPQHF. The DNA for the CDR3 is TGTGCCAGCTCACCGGACAGGGGGCTTTATAGCAATCAGCCCCAGCATTTT.

This chain uses TRBV4-2 with TRBJ1-1, with D maybe TRBD1 (5 bases). Germline values: CDR1 LGHNA, CDR2 YNFKEQ. The CDR3 spans 14 residues. The V end was cut by 1 base, the J end by 5 bases, with 11 bases between. In nucleotides, the CDR3 is TGTGCCAGCAGCCAAGCGTCCCCAGGGACTGAAGCTTTCTTT. Its translation: CASSQASPGTEAFF.

This chain links TRBV28 with TRBJ2-7, with 7 positions matching TRBD2. Unmatched junction bases numbered 8, after V lost 7 bases and J lost 2 bases. The CDR3 spans 14 residues. CDR1 is MDHEN and CDR2 is SYDVKM in the germline V gene. The DNA of the CDR3 is TGTGCCAGCACCGTTGGGGGGGTTCCCTACGAGCAGTACTTC. Its protein product is CASTVGGVPYEQYF.

This clone is a singleton in its sample. The genes are TRBV5-6 and TRBJ1-3; D gene unclear. The CDR3 covers 18 residues. With 2 bases removed from V and 0 bases from J, the gap between germline ends came to 18 bases. Germline V gene data show CDR1 as SGHDT and CDR2 as YYEEEE. In DNA, the CDR3 is TGTGCCAGCAGCTTTATGACTGGCTGGAGTCTCTCTGGAAACACCATATATTTT. Protein: CASSFMTGWSLSGNTIYF.

This chain connects TRBV7-3 to TRBJ1-2; D may be TRBD1 (6 bases). Germline loops: CDR1 SGHTA, CDR2 FQGTGA. V shed 4 bases and J shed 3 bases, with 12 bases lying between them. CDR3 length: 14 amino acids. CDR3 amino acids: CASSSGSGDYGYTF. The CDR3 bases are TGTGCCAGCAGCTCGGGGTCAGGGGACTATGGCTACACCTTC.

This chain joins TRBV25-1 and TRBJ2-1; a possible D gene is TRBD1 (6 bases). V gave up 6 bases and J gave up 12 bases, with 15 bases separating them. The CDR3 covers 12 residues. Germline V gives CDR1 MGHDK, CDR2 SYGVNS. The CDR3 is CASRTDSRTQFF. In DNA, the CDR3 is TGTGCCAGCAGGACGGACAGTCGAACGCAGTTCTTC.

This clone was picked up one time. CDR3 in DNA: TGTGCCAGCAGTTGGAGGGGACGGGAAGACGGCTACACCTTC. Encoded protein: CASSWRGREDGYTF. The chain recombines TRBV7-2 with TRBJ1-2; maybe TRBD1 (5 bases). Deletions cut 6 bases from V and 8 bases from J, with 19 bases between. Germline V lookup: CDR1 SGHTA, CDR2 FQGNSA. The CDR3 is 14 residues long.

The genes are TRBV5-5 and TRBJ2-1; 7 bases agree with TRBD1. With 0 bases clipped from V and 9 bases from J, the junction kept 18 bases outside the gene matches. Germline V gene sequence: CDR1 SGHKS, CDR2 YYEKEE (reference sequence). The CDR3 length is 18 residues. The DNA of the CDR3 is TGTGCCAGCAGCTTGGGGGTTACTGACAGGGCCCGTTCATCTGAGCAGTTCTTC. It yields the protein CASSLGVTDRARSSEQFF.

V is TRBV9 and J is TRBJ1-1; D possibly corresponds to TRBD1 (5 bases). Germline CDR1 is SGDLS and CDR2 is YYNGEE. This CDR3 is 13 amino acids long. Trimming left V 4 bases short and J 2 bases short, with 9 bases between. The CDR3: CASSFGHNTEAFF. CDR3 nucleotides: TGTGCCAGCAGCTTCGGACACAACACTGAAGCTTTCTTT.

This clone was found once. The gene calls are TRBV19 and TRBJ2-5, with D possibly matching TRBD1 (5 bases). This CDR3 is 19 amino acids long. The V end was cut by 0 bases, the J end by 3 bases, with 23 bases between. CDR1 LNHDA and CDR2 SQIVND come from the germline V gene (reference sequence). As DNA, the CDR3 is TGTGCCAGTAGTATAGAATCTAGTACCGGACAAGCTTCAAAAGAGACCCAGTACTTC. It specifies CASSIESSTGQASKETQYF. The full variable domain, rest sourced from reference TRBV19 and TRBJ2-5, is DGGITQSPKYLFRKEGQNVTLSCEQNLNHDAMYWYRQDPGQGLRLIYYSQIVNDFQKGDIAEGYSVSREKKESFPLTVTSAQKNPTAFYLCASSIESSTGQASKETQYFGPGTRLLVL.

V gene TRBV28 combines with J gene TRBJ1-1; the D is unclear. The V end was cut by 3 bases, the J end by 5 bases, with 4 bases between. The CDR3 is 11 residues long. Per germline, CDR1 MDHEN and CDR2 SYDVKM. CDR3: CASSFSTEAFF. DNA for the CDR3: TGTGCCAGCAGTTTCTCGACTGAAGCTTTCTTT.

The rearrangement links TRBV13 to TRBJ1-2, with D tentatively TRBD1 (5 bases). The germline V gene has CDR1 PRHDT and CDR2 FYEKMQ (reference sequence). V lost 1 base and J 5 bases, leaving 8 bases between the germline ends. CDR3 length: 13 amino acids. CDR3 DNA: TGTGCCAGCAGCTTAGCAGGGATATATGGCTACACCTTC. Protein product: CASSLAGIYGYTF.

The chain recombines TRBV2 with TRBJ1-4, with 8 bases lining up with TRBD1. The ends lost 6 bases at V and 10 bases at J; junction bases unmatched: 10. CDR3 size: 14 residues. Germline V gene data show CDR1 as SNHLY and CDR2 as FYNNEI. CDR3 coding DNA: TGTGCCAGCAGAGACAGGGGTGGCATGGGAAAACTGTTTTTT. It translates to CASRDRGGMGKLFF.

This chain links TRBV19 with TRBJ1-5; 12 positions match TRBD1. CDR3 length: 19 amino acids. Germline V lookup: CDR1 LNHDA, CDR2 SQIVND (reference sequence). V shed 6 bases, J shed 5 bases, and the junction held 17 bases outside the gene matches. CDR3 sequence reads: CASSSFFFSGTGGHQPQHF. The CDR3 nucleotides are TGTGCCAGTAGCTCTTTTTTTTTCTCCGGGACAGGGGGCCATCAGCCCCAGCATTTT.

The chain carries TRBV5-5 and TRBJ2-3; 11 bases agree with TRBD1. The germline V gene has CDR1 SGHKS and CDR2 YYEKEE (reference sequence). V dropped 2 bases and J dropped 4; count of bases not matched to a gene: 9. The CDR3 has 17 residues. The CDR3 spells CASSLSWGQGVSDTQYF. CDR3 nucleotides: TGTGCCAGCAGCTTATCTTGGGGACAGGGGGTGTCAGATACGCAGTATTTT.

This chain joins TRBV15 and TRBJ1-2; D remains ambiguous. CDR3 length equals 13 residues. Germline lookup yields CDR1 LNHNV and CDR2 YYDKDF (reference sequence). Trimming left V 5 bases short and J 8 bases short, with 15 bases between. The CDR3 loop is CATSPRPAEGYTF. For the CDR3, the DNA is TGTGCCACCAGCCCCCGCCCTGCAGAAGGCTACACCTTC.

The chain has TRBV11-1 and TRBJ2-7; the match to TRBD1 covers 9 bases. This CDR3 has 15 residues. Germline-derived CDR1 and CDR2 are SGHAT and FQDESV (reference sequence). V lost 1 base and J lost 2; bases outside the gene matches: 3. The CDR3 DNA reads TGTGCCAGCAGCTTAGGGGGGACAGGGCCCTACGAGCAGTACTTC. Translating gives CASSLGGTGPYEQYF.

This clone has just one count. The V gene is TRBV7-8, the J gene TRBJ1-5, with D perhaps TRBD1 (5 bases). Deletions cut 6 bases from V and 2 bases from J, with 11 bases between. The length of the CDR3 is 14 residues. CDR1 and CDR2 (germline): SGHVS, FQNEAQ. The CDR3 DNA reads TGTGCCAGCAGGGCGGGGGTCGGCAATCAGCCCCAGCATTTT. Its translation: CASRAGVGNQPQHF.

This chain uses TRBV5-4 with TRBJ2-3; TRBD2 might be the D (7 bases). This CDR3 is built from 15 residues. The V end lost 1 base, the J end lost 7 bases, and 16 bases lay between the germline ends. Germline loops: CDR1 SGHNT, CDR2 YYREEE (reference sequence). The CDR3 DNA reads as TGTGCCAGCAGCTTGACTGGCGGGGGCTTAAATACGCAGTATTTT. Translation: CASSLTGGGLNTQYF. Combining the CDR3 with reference TRBV5-4 and TRBJ2-3 gives the whole variable domain ETGVTQSPTHLIKTRGQQVTLRCSSQSGHNTVSWYQQALGQGPQFIFQYYREEENGRGNFPPRFSGLQFPNYSSELNVNALELDDSALYLCASSLTGGGLNTQYFGPGTRLTVL.